This T cell receptor (beta chain) was captured in a study of cytomegalovirus exposure and HLA in healthy donors. Background on the study: Counted in an early data release were approximately 80 million unique TCRs from HLA-typed donors. Study-wide points: An analysis done earlier found most TCR beta V segments productive about 90% or about 30% of the time. Association with HLA alleles at 0.05 false discovery rate was found for 16,951 TCR beta sequences in a later analysis. Roughly even sequencing depth across donors was the assumption behind the presence/absence analyses.

V lost 7 bases to trimming and J lost 7 bases, with 8 bases between them. The germline V gene encodes CDR1 LNHDA and CDR2 SQIVND (reference sequence). This CDR3 comprises 12 residues. As to this clone: Antigen specificity is unknown.

PCR used 60 Vbeta primers and 13 Jbeta primers. The data were produced by immunoSEQ multiplex PCR, yet TCRdb's version contains in-frame clones alone and is incomplete. The sample consists of roughly 120,000 clones, 65% to 80% of them appearing once. This chain uses TRBV19 with TRBJ1-6; D may be TRBD1 (5 bases). The clonotype originates from a woman aged 40 to 50 in good health and CMV-seropositive. Sequencing was carried out using PBMCs. CDR3 sequence (DNA): TGTGCCAGTACTGGGGCCAATTCACCCCTCCACTTT. Translation: CASTGANSPLHF.